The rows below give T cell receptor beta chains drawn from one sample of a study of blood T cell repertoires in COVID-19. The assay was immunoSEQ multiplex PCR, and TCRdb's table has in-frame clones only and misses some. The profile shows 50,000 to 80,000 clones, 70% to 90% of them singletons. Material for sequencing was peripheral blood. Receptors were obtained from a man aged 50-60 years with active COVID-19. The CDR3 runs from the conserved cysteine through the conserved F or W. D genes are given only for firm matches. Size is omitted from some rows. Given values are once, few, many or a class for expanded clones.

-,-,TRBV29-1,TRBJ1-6,CSVGGRDFVALHF,TGCAGCGTGGGAGGACGGGACTTCGTGGCCCTCCACTTT
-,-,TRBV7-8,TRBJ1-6,CASSLGAGYNSPLHF,TGTGCCAGCAGCTTAGGTGCCGGGTATAATTCACCCCTCCACTTT
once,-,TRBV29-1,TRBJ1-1,CTGGGAMNTEAFF,TGCACCGGAGGGGGGGCGATGAACACTGAAGCTTTCTTT
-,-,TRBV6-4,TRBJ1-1,CASSDRRGTEAFF,TGTGCCAGCAGTGATCGCCGGGGCACTGAAGCTTTCTTT
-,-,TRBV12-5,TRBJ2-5,CASGSVAMGTQYF,TGTGCTAGTGGTTCCGTAGCGATGGGGACCCAGTACTTC
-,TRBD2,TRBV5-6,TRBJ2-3,CASSVTSGGFTDTQYF,TGTGCCAGCAGCGTAACTAGCGGGGGCTTCACAGATACGCAGTATTTT
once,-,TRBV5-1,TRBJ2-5,CASSFNRVGETQYF,TGCGCCAGCAGCTTTAACAGGGTCGGGGAGACCCAGTACTTC
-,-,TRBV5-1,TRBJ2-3,CASSLIGGLRTDTQYF,TGCGCCAGCAGCTTGATCGGGGGGCTTAGAACAGATACGCAGTATTTT
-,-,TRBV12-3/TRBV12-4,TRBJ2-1,CASSLPGNEQFF,TGTGCCAGCAGTCTACCCGGCAATGAGCAGTTCTTC
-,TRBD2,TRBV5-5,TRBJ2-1,CASSLRPAGGTYNEQFF,TGTGCCAGCAGCTTAAGGCCAGCGGGGGGGACTTACAATGAGCAGTTCTTC
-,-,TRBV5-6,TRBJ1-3,CASSLGLSFSENTIYF,TGTGCCAGCAGCTTGGGTCTTTCTTTTAGTGAAAACACCATATATTTT
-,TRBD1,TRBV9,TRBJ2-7,CASSTNPGQSSYEQYF,TGTGCCAGCAGCACTAATCCGGGACAGAGCTCCTACGAGCAGTACTTC
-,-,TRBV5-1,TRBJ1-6,CASSLTADNSPLHF,TGCGCCAGCAGCCTAACAGCAGATAATTCACCCCTCCACTTT
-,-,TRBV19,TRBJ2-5,CAPRDFEGETQYF,TGTGCCCCGAGGGACTTCGAAGGGGAGACCCAGTACTTC
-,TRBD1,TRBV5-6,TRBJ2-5,CASTLGQGSETQYF,TGTGCCAGCACGCTCGGACAGGGGTCGGAGACCCAGTACTTC
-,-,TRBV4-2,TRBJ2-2,CASSQDPSDTGELFF,TGTGCCAGCAGCCAAGACCCTTCAGACACCGGGGAGCTGTTTTTT
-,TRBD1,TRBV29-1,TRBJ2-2,CSVRTGDGELFF,TGCAGCGTCCGGACAGGGGACGGGGAGCTGTTTTTT
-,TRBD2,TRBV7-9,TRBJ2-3,CASSLPQTSVDTQYF,TGTGCCAGCAGCCTTCCCCAGACTAGCGTAGATACGCAGTATTTT
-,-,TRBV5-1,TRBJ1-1,CASSLSGGDGTEAFF,TGCGCCAGCAGCTTAAGTGGGGGCGACGGCACTGAAGCTTTCTTT
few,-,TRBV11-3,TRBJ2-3,CASSLADGETDTQYF,TGTGCCAGCAGCTTAGCGGACGGGGAGACAGATACGCAGTATTTT
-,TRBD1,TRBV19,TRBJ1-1,CASSKDRGGTEAFF,TGTGCCAGTAGTAAGGACAGGGGTGGCACTGAAGCTTTCTTT